The rows below give T cell receptor beta chains drawn from one sample of a study of radiotherapy plus CTLA-4 blockade in lung cancer. Profiled with immunoSEQ multiplex PCR; TCRdb holds only in-frame clones, not every one. The data contain tens of thousands of clones, about 70% of them singletons. The sample was peripheral blood, taken from a patient treated with radiotherapy plus ipilimumab. Receptors originate from a human donor with non-small cell lung cancer whose response to radiotherapy plus ipilimumab could not be evaluated. Each CDR3 is given with its conserved first and last residue. D genes are given only for firm matches. The size entry is marked missing in some rows and otherwise reads once, few, many or a size class.

d_call cdr3_length j_call v_call clone_size cdr3_aa cdr3_nt
NA 15 TRBJ2-1 TRBV11-3 NA CASSPGVYQGNEQFF TGTGCCAGCAGCCCAGGGGTCTACCAAGGGAATGAGCAGTTCTTC
TRBD1 13 TRBJ1-1 TRBV5-1 NA CASRDRGLTEAFF TGCGCCAGCAGGGACAGGGGGTTGACTGAAGCTTTCTTT
NA 15 TRBJ1-1 TRBV5-1 NA CASSLGPGQVAEAFF TGCGCCAGCAGCTTGGGTCCAGGGCAGGTGGCTGAAGCTTTCTTT
TRBD1 15 TRBJ1-3 TRBV6-5 few CASSYDRDSGNTIYF TGTGCCAGCAGTTACGACAGGGACTCTGGAAACACCATATATTTT
NA 16 TRBJ1-1 TRBV10-3 NA CAISEGRPTLNTEAFF TGTGCCATCAGTGAGGGCAGGCCTACGCTGAACACTGAAGCTTTCTTT
NA 16 TRBJ2-7 TRBV4-3 NA CASSQGMGQPSYEQYF TGCGCCAGCAGCCAAGGGATGGGACAACCCTCCTACGAGCAGTACTTC
NA 15 TRBJ1-3 TRBV6-5 NA CASSSPGSSGNTIYF TGTGCCAGCAGTTCCCCAGGGTCCTCTGGAAACACCATATATTTT
TRBD1 18 TRBJ1-1 TRBV27 NA CASSLSSILTGKNTEAFF TGTGCCAGCAGTTTATCAAGTATCCTGACAGGGAAGAACACTGAAGCTTTCTTT
NA 16 TRBJ1-4 TRBV30 NA CAWSAGGRASGEKLFF TGTGCCTGGAGTGCGGGGGGTAGGGCCAGCGGTGAAAAACTGTTTTTT
NA 14 TRBJ1-1 TRBV28 NA CASSLEILNTEAFF TGTGCCAGCAGTTTAGAGATACTGAACACTGAAGCTTTCTTT